This T cell receptor beta chain comes out of a study of T cells after yellow fever vaccination. Overall study: Preparation of the low-cell-number fractions used SMART-Seq v4 Ultra Low Input.

A universal primer site and UMIs were added as TCR cDNA was made by 5'RACE template switching. TCRdb independently ran MiXCR on the 5' RACE reads; one entry per CDR3 protein. The data show 300,000 to 350,000 distinct CDR3 sequences, around 11% seen once. Study-wide findings and caveats: Repertoires sorted by FACS could include abundant clonotypes that are contaminants from the bulk population. The booster saw the reappearance of most primary-vaccination clones (around 96% CD4, around 88% CD8).

Many counts were recorded for this clonotype. The antigen remains undetermined. This CDR3 has 16 amino acids. Trimming pared 4 bases from V and 5 bases from J, leaving 20 bases between. The germline CDR1 and CDR2 sequences are SEHNR and FQNEAQ (reference sequence). The chain recombines TRBV7-9 with TRBJ2-5; perhaps TRBD2 as D (8 bases). Source: CD4+ T cells sorted from PBMCs, taken 45 days after the yellow fever booster vaccination. The receptor was isolated from a man between 18 and 35 years old who received the YFV17D yellow fever vaccine. CDR3 loop: CASSSSGGGAWETQYF. In DNA, the CDR3 is TGTGCCAGCAGCTCCTCGGGAGGGGGCGCATGGGAGACCCAGTACTTC.